Listed below are T cell receptor beta chains from one sample, sequenced in a study of shared clonotypes between healthy human individuals. The data were produced by immunoSEQ multiplex PCR, yet TCRdb's version contains in-frame clones alone and is incomplete. The sample lists over 700,000 clones; just under 75% were seen once. The sample consisted of memory CD4+ T cells sorted from blood. The receptors shown here come from a woman younger than 45 in good health. Both conserved end residues are trimmed from each CDR3. A D gene is named only where the DNA matches it firmly.

D: TRBD1; V: TRBV5-6; J: TRBJ1-4; CDR3: ASSLGTGTGEKLF
D: TRBD2; V: TRBV27; J: TRBJ2-2; CDR3: ASTDIAGGGTGELF
D: .; V: TRBV2; J: TRBJ2-5; CDR3: ASRGTQTQY
D: .; V: TRBV14; J: TRBJ1-3; CDR3: ASSHFRNLGNTIY
D: TRBD2; V: TRBV11-2; J: TRBJ2-1; CDR3: ASSFQRGGREQF
D: TRBD1; V: TRBV19; J: TRBJ1-5; CDR3: ASSTRTGIGQPQH
D: .; V: TRBV7-2; J: TRBJ2-7; CDR3: ATRAVGGPYEQY
D: .; V: TRBV28; J: TRBJ2-7; CDR3: ASSLGLAAEQY
D: TRBD1; V: TRBV18; J: TRBJ1-4; CDR3: ASSPQGGNEKLF
D: .; V: TRBV18; J: TRBJ1-5; CDR3: ASSPREGRTLNQPQH
D: TRBD1; V: TRBV5-4; J: TRBJ1-6; CDR3: ASSPGQGSSPLH
D: .; V: TRBV30; J: TRBJ1-4; CDR3: AWSVQPNEKLF
D: .; V: TRBV5-1; J: TRBJ1-2; CDR3: ASSPRPETDGYT
D: .; V: TRBV29-1; J: TRBJ2-3; CDR3: SVRLGADTQY
D: .; V: TRBV7-9; J: TRBJ1-2; CDR3: ASSFDSNYGYT
D: .; V: TRBV15; J: TRBJ1-2; CDR3: ATSIDTNYGYT
D: .; V: TRBV18; J: TRBJ2-5; CDR3: ASSPNPQETQY
D: .; V: TRBV29-1; J: TRBJ2-1; CDR3: SVPGEGDFSYNEQF
D: TRBD1; V: TRBV27; J: TRBJ2-5; CDR3: ASSLVWDREETQY
D: .; V: TRBV4-2; J: TRBJ2-7; CDR3: ASSQVPGVGEQY
D: TRBD2; V: TRBV7-3; J: TRBJ2-1; CDR3: ASSLLPGGGYNEQF
D: .; V: TRBV7-6; J: TRBJ2-3; CDR3: ASSLMAAGTDTQY
D: TRBD1; V: TRBV7-3; J: TRBJ2-1; CDR3: ASSPQRTGMNEQF
D: .; V: TRBV2; J: TRBJ2-3; CDR3: ASRTVSRTDTQY
D: .; V: TRBV23-1; J: TRBJ2-1; CDR3: ASSQSSVFCCPYNEQF
D: TRBD1; V: TRBV2; J: TRBJ1-1; CDR3: ASRSGRGRSVNTEAF
D: TRBD2; V: TRBV5-1; J: TRBJ2-2; CDR3: ASSLSGRGTGELF
D: .; V: TRBV6-1; J: TRBJ1-2; CDR3: ASGGLNGQHGYT
D: TRBD2; V: TRBV7-8; J: TRBJ2-5; CDR3: ASSQQMTSGTPLGETQY
D: .; V: TRBV14; J: TRBJ2-3; CDR3: ASSTGVSLGGTQY
D: TRBD2; V: TRBV5-1; J: .; CDR3: ASSPGLAESYEQY
D: .; V: TRBV30; J: TRBJ1-5; CDR3: AWSRVRNQPQH